This T cell receptor beta chain stems from a study of OX40 agonist ivuxolimab in advanced cancers. Study background: Aged about 23 to 80 with a mean of approximately 60 years, they were 82.7% male.

V shed 6 bases and J 4 bases; nucleotides not matched to a gene: 4. Germline values: CDR1 MGHDK, CDR2 SYGVNS. This CDR3 is 13 amino acids long. Repertoires were generated with immunoSEQ multiplex PCR, while TCRdb's copy carries only in-frame clones and drops some. Of roughly 89,000 clones listed, approximately 79% are singletons. On this clone itself: The target antigen is unknown.

Study findings and constraints: CD4+ and CD8+ T cells in blood underwent clonal expansion by week 6 at 0.1 to 3.0 mg/kg.

Here the sequenced sample was CD4+ or CD8+ T cells sorted from blood, taken in a trial of the OX40 agonist ivuxolimab. The chain carries TRBV25-1 and TRBJ2-5; 8 bases match TRBD1. This clonotype was sampled from an adult with an advanced solid tumor such as melanoma, head and neck, liver or kidney cancer. The CDR3, as DNA: TGTGCCAGCAGGGGGACAGGCGTAGAGACCCAGTACTTC. Translating gives CASRGTGVETQYF.